What follows is one T cell receptor beta chain and its context. This CDR3 region has 13 residues. Looked up from germline, CDR1 is SGHNT and CDR2 is YYREEE (reference sequence). V was cut by 1 base and J by 0 bases, with 4 bases left in between. The repertoire was sequenced with immunoSEQ multiplex PCR; TCRdb's copy has only in-frame clones and lacks some. The table has approximately 230,000 clones, just over 85% seen once; the top ten hold 15% to 19%. The data were taken from a study of blood T cell repertoires in COVID-19. Living in about two dozen US areas, the participants were between roughly 18 and 89 years of age.

Sequenced sample: PBMCs or T cells enriched from blood (not recorded which). The chain employs TRBV5-4 and TRBJ1-2; D uncertain. This receptor was identified in a man aged 18-30 years who had recovered from COVID-19. The chain's CDR3 is CASSLTANYGYTF. CDR3 DNA: TGTGCCAGCAGCTTGACAGCTAACTATGGCTACACCTTC. Variable domain in full (rest from reference TRBV5-4 and TRBJ1-2): ETGVTQSPTHLIKTRGQQVTLRCSSQSGHNTVSWYQQALGQGPQFIFQYYREEENGRGNFPPRFSGLQFPNYSSELNVNALELDDSALYLCASSLTANYGYTFGSGTRLTVV.